This passage covers 4 T cell receptor beta chains from one sample sequenced in a study of CD8+ T cells in alopecia areata. Sequencing templates came from extracted RNA that was reverse transcribed into cDNA. Measured with immunoSEQ multiplex PCR; TCRdb has only the in-frame clones, and not every one. The record shows some 2,000 clones for this sample, with no singletons present. Sequencing was carried out using lesional skin. The receptors derive from a C3H/HeJ mouse with alopecia areata. Strain MHC haplotype: H2-k.

This clone was recorded at least ten times. The listed genes are named as in mouse. The read finishes 4 residues shy of the CDR3 end, and the germline J gene is used to complete it. The chain recombines TRBV13-3 with TRBJ2-1; 12 nucleotides agree with TRBD2. The CDR3 has 17 amino acids. The V gene's germline CDR1 is NNHDY and CDR2 SYVADS. J was trimmed by 0 bases and V by 5 bases; bases with no gene match: 6. The CDR3 is CASSTGTGGRNYAEQFF. The CDR3 bases that were read are TGTGCCAGCAGCACCGGGACTGGGGGGCGTAACTATGCT.

The table lists this clone with many counts. Genes and germline come from the mouse. The CDR3 is cut off 4 residues early in the read; its end comes from the germline J gene. V usage is TRBV1 and J usage is TRBJ2-7, with 11 positions matching TRBD2. From germline, CDR1 is NSQYPW and CDR2 LRSPGD (reference sequence). This CDR3 has 14 amino acids. The sequenced part of the CDR3 DNA is TGCACCTGCAGTGCAAGGACTGGGGGGTAT. It encodes CTCSARTGGY. The entire CDR3 sequence reads CTCSARTGGYEQYF.

This clone was recorded many times. The genes and germline here are from mouse. The read terminates 4 residues before the CDR3 end, so the remaining end is supplied by the germline J gene. The chain has TRBV13-1 and TRBJ2-2; D unclear. Looked up from germline, CDR1 is NSHNY and CDR2 is SYGAGN. Trimming took off 1 base at V and 5 bases at J, with 9 bases between the two ends. The length of the CDR3 is 14 residues. The covered CDR3 bases are TGTGCCAGCAGTGATAGGCCCTGGACCGGG. This gives the protein CASSDRPWTG. The full-length CDR3 reads as CASSDRPWTGQLYF.

This clone is labeled as medium-sized. Germline and genes here are mouse. Coverage ceases 4 residues before the CDR3 finishes, and the germline J gene fills in the end. The chain combines TRBV13-3 with TRBJ2-4; D gene ambiguous. Germline V gene data show CDR1 as NNHDY and CDR2 as SYVADS. This CDR3 has 12 amino acids. The V and J ends lost 4 bases and 1 base respectively, with 4 bases between them. The covered CDR3 bases are TGTGCCAGCAGTCCTCGTCAAAAC. Protein sequence: CASSPRQN. The CDR3, in full, reads CASSPRQNTLYF.